These T cell receptor beta chains were read from a single sample in a study of blood T cell repertoires in COVID-19. The table came from immunoSEQ multiplex PCR; TCRdb's copy has only in-frame clones and leaves some out. The table lists 180,000 or so clones, about 86% of them singletons. The source material was peripheral blood. The receptors shown here come from a man aged 55 to 70 with acute or convalescent COVID-19. Both conserved end residues are part of each CDR3. Size tells how often a clone was seen (once, few, many) or the class of an expanded clone, and some rows leave it out.

cdr3_aa	cdr3_length	clone_size	v_call	j_call
CASSLTDTQYF	11	.	TRBV7-9	TRBJ2-3
CASSPPGNQPQHF	13	.	TRBV3-1/TRBV3-2	TRBJ1-5
CASSRMTSGGYNEQFF	16	few	TRBV3-1/TRBV3-2	TRBJ2-1
CAWNRGNYEQYF	12	.	TRBV30	TRBJ2-7
CASSPISPAGGPQGEQYF	18	.	TRBV21-1	TRBJ2-7
CAISESPSGRAGLETQYF	18	.	TRBV10-3	TRBJ2-5
CASTPRQGYYGYTF	14	.	TRBV27	TRBJ1-2
CASSLLSTGELFF	13	.	TRBV5-1	TRBJ2-2
CASRVGQPNTEAFF	14	.	TRBV6-6	TRBJ1-1
CASSESGRNQPQHF	14	.	TRBV10-2	TRBJ1-5
CSAPTQYF	8	.	TRBV20-1	TRBJ2-5
CASSLSSEETQYF	13	.	TRBV5-6	TRBJ2-5
CASSFSGGWGADTQYF	16	.	TRBV11-2	TRBJ2-3
CASGSGTGPLSGELFF	16	.	TRBV27	TRBJ2-2